The rows below give T cell receptor beta chains drawn from one sample of a study of CD8 T cells in ankylosing spondylitis. TCRdb itself ran the 5' RACE reads through MiXCR, one entry per CDR3 protein. The sample holds more than 250,000 distinct CDR3 sequences, roughly 8% seen once. The sequenced sample consisted of blood, either unsorted or a sorted T cell fraction (not recorded which). The receptors here all came from a male donor with ankylosing spondylitis. The CDR3 runs from the conserved cysteine through the conserved F or W. Each record gives: D gene, J gene, V gene, clone size, CDR3 protein, CDR3 DNA. A D gene is named only where the DNA matches it firmly. Only some rows state a clone size, as once, few, many or a class for expanded clones.

- | TRBJ2-7 | TRBV12-3/TRBV12-4 | many | CASSKTGTHEQYF | TGTGCCAGCAGTAAAACAGGGACCCACGAGCAGTACTTC
- | TRBJ2-1 | TRBV27 | few | CASSLTLNEQFF | TGTGCCAGCAGTCTGACCCTAAATGAGCAGTTCTTC
- | TRBJ2-3 | TRBV28 | few | CASSRGEGTDTQYF | TGTGCCAGCTCGCGGGGTGAGGGTACAGATACGCAGTATTTT
TRBD1 | TRBJ1-6 | TRBV27 | - | CASSFLDRTGWYNSPLHF | TGTGCCAGCAGTTTCCTCGACCGGACAGGGTGGTACAATTCACCCCTCCACTTT
TRBD2 | TRBJ2-3 | TRBV28 | many | CASSPSGTSTDTQYF | TGTGCCAGCTCCCCCAGCGGGACTAGCACAGATACGCAGTATTTT
- | TRBJ2-4 | TRBV4-3 | - | CASSQVNTTDSQNIQYF | TGCGCCAGCAGCCAAGTGAATACAACAGACAGTCAAAACATTCAGTACTTC
TRBD2 | TRBJ2-3 | TRBV19 | few | CASTSSGNGADTQYF | TGTGCCAGTACCTCTAGCGGGAATGGAGCAGATACGCAGTATTTT
- | TRBJ2-1 | TRBV5-1 | - | CASSFQGGLYEQFF | TGCGCCAGCAGCTTCCAGGGCGGATTGTATGAGCAGTTCTTC
TRBD2 | TRBJ2-1 | TRBV5-1 | - | CASSLAAVSGRASYNEQFF | TGCGCCAGCAGCTTGGCGGCCGTAAGCGGGAGGGCCTCCTACAATGAGCAGTTCTTC
- | TRBJ1-5 | TRBV5-1 | many | CASSTLPGQQQPQHF | TGCGCCAGCAGCACCCTACCGGGACAACAACAGCCCCAGCATTTT
TRBD2 | TRBJ2-7 | TRBV12-3/TRBV12-4 | - | CASTRGSGRGEQYF | TGTGCCAGCACCCGGGGTAGCGGGAGGGGTGAGCAGTACTTC
- | TRBJ2-2 | TRBV20-1 | - | CSASGRAPNTGELFF | TGCAGTGCTAGCGGCAGGGCCCCGAACACCGGGGAGCTGTTTTTT
- | TRBJ2-1 | TRBV6-6 | - | CASSYTRNEQFF | TGTGCCAGCAGTTACACTCGGAATGAGCAGTTCTTC
- | TRBJ1-1 | TRBV5-1 | few | CASSLELVVTEAFF | TGCGCCAGCAGCTTGGAACTAGTTGTGACTGAAGCTTTCTTT
TRBD2 | TRBJ2-1 | TRBV28 | - | CASSLAPTSGEREGEQFF | TGTGCCAGCAGTTTAGCCCCCACTAGCGGGGAGAGAGAGGGTGAGCAGTTCTTC
- | TRBJ2-3 | TRBV4-3 | - | CASSQDRAGTADTQYF | TGCGCCAGCAGCCAAGATCGGGCGGGAACGGCAGATACGCAGTATTTT
- | TRBJ2-7 | TRBV29-1 | many | CSVRGQVDYEQYF | TGCAGCGTCAGAGGGCAGGTAGACTACGAGCAGTACTTC
- | TRBJ2-2 | TRBV19 | few | CASSTAPTSSGELFF | TGTGCCAGTAGTACGGCCCCCACTAGCAGCGGGGAGCTGTTTTTT
- | TRBJ1-4 | TRBV30 | few | CACGLVNEKLFF | TGTGCCTGTGGGTTAGTTAATGAAAAACTGTTTTTT
- | TRBJ1-1 | TRBV2 | - | CASTKGGSTEAFF | TGTGCCAGCACCAAGGGAGGGAGCACTGAAGCTTTCTTT
- | TRBJ2-7 | TRBV5-1 | - | CASRPGGGPEQYF | TGCGCCAGCAGGCCTGGAGGGGGCCCCGAGCAGTACTTC
- | TRBJ2-3 | TRBV15 | - | CATSASRQNTDTQYF | TGTGCCACCAGCGCTAGCAGACAAAACACAGATACGCAGTATTTT
TRBD1 | TRBJ2-1 | TRBV9 | many | CASSLPGTGGNYNEQFF | TGTGCCAGCAGCTTACCCGGGACAGGGGGAAACTACAATGAGCAGTTCTTC
TRBD1 | TRBJ1-1 | TRBV9 | - | CASSPRRGDSTEAFF | TGTGCCAGCAGCCCTAGGCGAGGGGACAGCACTGAAGCTTTCTTT
- | TRBJ2-7 | TRBV4-1 | - | CASSQDNRVSYEQYF | TGCGCCAGCAGCCAAGATAATAGGGTATCCTACGAGCAGTACTTC
TRBD1 | TRBJ2-7 | TRBV27 | - | CASSLAGDSSYEQYF | TGTGCCAGCAGTCTTGCAGGGGACAGCTCCTACGAGCAGTACTTC
- | TRBJ2-1 | TRBV15 | few | CATSRATADEQFF | TGTGCCACCAGCAGAGCGACCGCCGATGAGCAGTTCTTC
- | TRBJ2-7 | TRBV20-1 | few | CSASRFSSYEQYF | TGCAGTGCTAGTCGGTTTAGCAGCTACGAGCAGTACTTC
- | TRBJ2-3 | TRBV5-1 | few | CASSLSAGTDTQYF | TGCGCCAGCAGCTTGAGCGCGGGCACAGATACGCAGTATTTT
- | TRBJ2-2 | TRBV3-1 | many | CASSLLASGELFF | TGTGCCAGCAGCTTACTAGCTTCCGGGGAGCTGTTTTTT
TRBD2 | TRBJ2-1 | TRBV10-3 | - | CAISALAAYNEQFF | TGTGCCATCAGTGCACTAGCGGCTTACAATGAGCAGTTCTTC
- | TRBJ1-1 | TRBV27 | many | CASSLQGANTEAFF | TGCGCCAGCAGCTTGCAAGGGGCGAACACTGAAGCTTTCTTT